The rows below give T cell receptor beta chains drawn from one sample of a study of shared clonotypes between healthy human individuals. The repertoire was sequenced with immunoSEQ multiplex PCR; TCRdb's copy has only in-frame clones and lacks some. Here the sample spans millions of clones, over 90% being singletons. The sample comprised naive CD4+ T cells from PBMCs. These receptors were obtained from a young man in good health. Some clones in this sample may be carry-over from other donors' samples. Each CDR3 is given with its conserved first and last residue. A D gene is named only where the DNA matches it firmly. Rows give clone size only sometimes, using once, few, many, or a class for an expanded clone.

V gene	clone size	J gene	D gene	CDR3 DNA	CDR3 protein
TRBV6-5	NA	TRBJ2-4	NA	TGTGCCAGCATCCGCTTAGCCAAAAACATTCAGTACTTC	CASIRLAKNIQYF
TRBV10-3	NA	TRBJ2-2	NA	TGTGCCATCAGTGAGAGCGCGAACACCGGGGAGCTGTTTTTT	CAISESANTGELFF
TRBV5-1	once	TRBJ2-5	NA	TGCGCCAGCAGCTTGGCTTTTCGAGAGACCCAGTACTTC	CASSLAFRETQYF
TRBV7-9	NA	TRBJ1-5	NA	TGTGCCAGCAGCTTAGGGACAGATAATAGCAATCAGCCCCAGCATTTT	CASSLGTDNSNQPQHF
TRBV14	NA	TRBJ2-1	NA	TGTGCCAGCAGCCAGAGAAATGAGCAGTTCTTC	CASSQRNEQFF
TRBV6-6	NA	TRBJ2-7	TRBD2	TGTGCCAGCAGTCACCTCTTAGCGGGAGATTACGAGCAGTACTTC	CASSHLLAGDYEQYF
TRBV5-1	NA	TRBJ2-7	NA	TGCGCCAGCAGCTTGGAAGGAGGGTCTGGCGAGCAGTACTTC	CASSLEGGSGEQYF
TRBV6-4	few	TRBJ2-3	NA	TGTGCCAGCAGTGACGGGTTTTGGACAGATACGCAGTATTTT	CASSDGFWTDTQYF
TRBV4-2	NA	TRBJ1-4	TRBD1	TGTGCCAGCAGCCAACGGCCCGGGACAGGGGCAACTAATGAAAAACTGTTTTTT	CASSQRPGTGATNEKLFF
TRBV28	NA	TRBJ2-7	TRBD2	TGTGCCAGCAGTTTGACTAGCGGGACGCTAAACTACGAGCAGTACTTC	CASSLTSGTLNYEQYF
TRBV30	NA	TRBJ2-3	TRBD2	TGTGCCTGGGAGACTAGCGGGAGCCCAGATACGCAGTATTTT	CAWETSGSPDTQYF
TRBV15	NA	TRBJ2-3	NA	TGTGCCACCAGCAGAGATTCGAGGCAGGGCTCAGATACGCAGTATTTT	CATSRDSRQGSDTQYF
TRBV6-1	few	TRBJ1-1	NA	TGTGCCAGCAGGGAACAGGGACGGGTGAACACTGAAGCTTTCTTT	CASREQGRVNTEAFF
TRBV9	once	TRBJ2-7	TRBD2	TGTGCCAGCAGCCCCGGACTAGCGGCCTCCTACGAGCAGTACTTC	CASSPGLAASYEQYF
TRBV30	NA	TRBJ1-2	TRBD1	TGTGCCTGGGGACAGGGTTGGAGGTATGGCTACACCTTC	CAWGQGWRYGYTF
TRBV6-1	NA	TRBJ1-5	TRBD1	TGTGCCAGCAGTTCCCCGGACAGGGGTTATCAGCCCCAGCATTTT	CASSSPDRGYQPQHF
TRBV29-1	NA	TRBJ2-4	NA	TGCAGCGCCACCCGCTTTTCGACAGCGGAATTAGCCAAAAACATTCAGTACTTC	CSATRFSTAELAKNIQYF
TRBV7-9	NA	TRBJ2-3	NA	TGTGCCAGCAGCTTAGAGGGGACACAAAGCCTGAAGCAGTATTTT	CASSLEGTQSLKQYF
TRBV7-9	NA	TRBJ2-2	TRBD2	TGTGCCAGCAGTCTGGCGGGGGCCGGGGAGCTGTTTTTT	CASSLAGAGELFF
TRBV5-1	NA	TRBJ2-5	TRBD1	TGCGCCAGCAGCTTACAGGGGGCGAGGGAGACCCAGTACTTC	CASSLQGARETQYF
TRBV4-2	NA	TRBJ2-2	NA	TGTGCCAGCAGCCCGGACGGTTACACCGGGGAGCTGTTTTTT	CASSPDGYTGELFF
TRBV2	NA	TRBJ1-4	NA	TGTGCCAGCAGTGAAGGGGGGTCTAATGAAAAACTGTTTTTT	CASSEGGSNEKLFF
TRBV5-1	NA	TRBJ1-4	NA	TGCGCCAGCAGGTTCGCAGGAGGTGAAAAACTGTTTTTT	CASRFAGGEKLFF
TRBV25-1	NA	TRBJ2-1	NA	TGTGCCAGCAGTGTTGGGGGAGGGGGCTACAATGAGCAGTTCTTC	CASSVGGGGYNEQFF
TRBV7-3	NA	TRBJ2-7	NA	TGTGCCAGCACAAGTGGAGACGAGCAGTACTTC	CASTSGDEQYF
TRBV29-1	few	TRBJ2-5	NA	TGCAGCGTTGGGCCAAGGCCGTACGATGAGACCCAGTACTTC	CSVGPRPYDETQYF
TRBV5-1	NA	TRBJ2-1	TRBD1	TGCGCCAGCAGCTTACCAGGGACAGGGATAAATGAGCAGTTCTTC	CASSLPGTGINEQFF
TRBV18	NA	TRBJ2-1	NA	TGTGCCAGCTCACTAGGGCTGTACAATGAGCAGTTCTTC	CASSLGLYNEQFF
TRBV12-5	NA	TRBJ2-1	NA	TGTGCTAGTGGTTTGGCCGGGACCCCGCGCCCGTTCTTC	CASGLAGTPRPFF
TRBV5-4	NA	TRBJ1-3	NA	TGTGCCAGCAGCTTGGGGGGACTCTCTGGAAACACCATATATTTT	CASSLGGLSGNTIYF
TRBV7-2	NA	TRBJ2-5	TRBD1	TGTGCCAGCAGCTTCGACAGGGGTCAAGAGACCCAGTACTTC	CASSFDRGQETQYF
TRBV2	once	TRBJ2-5	TRBD2	TGTGCCAGCACCATGGGGGGGACGGGGTGTGACTTC	CASTMGGTGCDF
TRBV5-1	NA	TRBJ2-6	NA	TGCGCCAGCAGCTTGGAACAGGGATCTGGGGCCAACGTCCTGACTTTC	CASSLEQGSGANVLTF
TRBV2	few	TRBJ1-5	TRBD1	TGTGCCAGCAGTGATGACAGGGGAAATCAGCCCCAGCATTTT	CASSDDRGNQPQHF
TRBV6-6	NA	TRBJ1-1	NA	TGTGCCAGCAGTTACGCAACGAACACTGAAGCTTTCTTT	CASSYATNTEAFF
TRBV10-3	NA	TRBJ1-1	NA	TGTGCCATCAGTGATCCCAATTTCGGGGCTTTCTTT	CAISDPNFGAFF
TRBV7-9	NA	TRBJ1-3	NA	TGTGCCAGCAGCTTACTGGGACTTGGAAACACCATATATTTT	CASSLLGLGNTIYF
TRBV28	NA	TRBJ2-2	TRBD1	TGTGCCAGCGCTTCGACAGGGACGAACACCGGGGAGCTGTTTTTT	CASASTGTNTGELFF
TRBV30	few	TRBJ1-5	NA	TGTGCCTGGAGCCTGGGACGGAGCAATCAGCCCCAGCATTTT	CAWSLGRSNQPQHF
TRBV19	NA	TRBJ2-7	TRBD2	TGTGCCAGTAACGGCGGGGGTAGCTCCTACGAGCAGTACTTC	CASNGGGSSYEQYF
TRBV19	once	TRBJ1-4	TRBD1	TGTGCCAGTAGTATGAGAGGACAGGGGGCACCTAATGAAAAACTGTTTTTT	CASSMRGQGAPNEKLFF
TRBV28	NA	TRBJ2-1	TRBD1	TGTGCCAGCAGCAGGATGGACAGGGGGCCCAATGAGCAGTTCTTC	CASSRMDRGPNEQFF
TRBV27	NA	TRBJ2-3	NA	TGTGCCAGCAGTCATAGCGAAACTAGCACAGATACGCAGTATTTT	CASSHSETSTDTQYF
TRBV27	NA	TRBJ1-2	TRBD1	TGTGCCAGCAGTTCCCGACAGGGTTTTCGACTGGATGGCTACACCTTC	CASSSRQGFRLDGYTF
TRBV14	NA	TRBJ1-1	NA	TGTGCCAGCAGCCAACATAAAGGGGGGTTAATGAACACTGAAGCTTTCTTT	CASSQHKGGLMNTEAFF
TRBV7-9	NA	TRBJ1-1	NA	TGTGCCAGCAGCTTGCTAAATGAAGCTTTCTTT	CASSLLNEAFF
TRBV5-4	NA	TRBJ1-2	NA	TGTGCCAGCATCGACACTCAGAACGGCTACACCTTC	CASIDTQNGYTF
TRBV27	NA	TRBJ2-2	NA	TGTGCCAGCAGTTTATTCCGCCCAGCGAACACCGGGGAGCTGTTTTTT	CASSLFRPANTGELFF
TRBV4-3	NA	TRBJ1-1	NA	TGCGCCAGCAGCCAAGGGACGACGACGGACACTGAAGCTTTCTTT	CASSQGTTTDTEAFF
TRBV2	NA	TRBJ1-1	NA	TGTGCCAGCAGTGAGTCGGTACTGATGAACACTGAAGCTTTCTTT	CASSESVLMNTEAFF
TRBV25-1	NA	TRBJ2-7	TRBD2	TGTGCCAGCAGTGAGGCTAGCGGGAGGCCCTCCTACGAGCAGTACTTC	CASSEASGRPSYEQYF
TRBV7-2	NA	TRBJ1-1	NA	TGTGCCAGCAGTTATGTAGGGACTCCCGGCGGAGGCACTGAAGCTTTCTTT	CASSYVGTPGGGTEAFF
TRBV5-1	NA	TRBJ2-5	TRBD2	TGCGCCAGCAGGTCCGCCGGGACTAGCGAGGAGACCCAGTACTTC	CASRSAGTSEETQYF
TRBV29-1	NA	TRBJ2-7	NA	TGCAGCGGATCCATAGGCTACGAGCAGTACTTC	CSGSIGYEQYF
TRBV5-5	NA	TRBJ1-5	TRBD1	TGTGCCAGCAGGCGACAGGGCGGCGGGCAGCCCCAGCATTTT	CASRRQGGGQPQHF